This paragraph covers one T cell receptor beta chain sequence. The sample originates from a study of blood T cell repertoires in COVID-19. As for the study in general: Italy, Spain and the United States were the sources of the convalescent and acute COVID-19 samples. T cells, B-cell-depleted T cells, or PBMCs provided the cDNA or gDNA that served as material.

Generated by immunoSEQ multiplex PCR, the TCRdb table keeps only in-frame clones and is missing some. The table lists some 260,000 clones, approximately 77% of them singletons, with less than 4% in the top ten. The origin of this receptor is a woman aged 18-29 years with acute or convalescent COVID-19. The sequencing sample was made of peripheral blood.

Written as DNA, the CDR3 is TGTGCCAGCTCCACGCGGGGGATGGGCAATCAGCCCCAGCATTTT. This sequence encodes CASSTRGMGNQPQHF. J is TRBJ1-5 and V is TRBV28; maybe TRBD1 (5 bases). The CDR3 spans 15 residues. Germline assignment: CDR1 MDHEN and CDR2 SYDVKM. V was clipped by 8 bases and J by 2 bases, with 16 bases between them.